This TCR beta chain was sequenced during a study of blood T cell repertoires in COVID-19. At the level of the study: T cells, B-cell-depleted T cells, or PBMCs supplied cDNA or gDNA.

Repertoires were generated with immunoSEQ multiplex PCR, while TCRdb's copy carries only in-frame clones and drops some. The table shows about 190,000 clones, with 84% occurring only once. V lost 2 bases to trimming and J lost 4 bases, with 15 bases between them. The CDR3 extends over 15 amino acids. The germline CDR1 and CDR2 sequences are SEHNR and FQNEAQ (reference sequence). There are a few counts of this clone. The source material was peripheral blood. This rearrangement joins TRBV7-9 to TRBJ2-7, with D perhaps matching TRBD1 (6 bases). The receptor comes from a human donor in a cohort sampled during active COVID-19. CDR3 coding DNA: TGTGCCAGCAGCTTATCAACAGGGATACGATACGAGCAGTACTTC. It encodes CASSLSTGIRYEQYF.